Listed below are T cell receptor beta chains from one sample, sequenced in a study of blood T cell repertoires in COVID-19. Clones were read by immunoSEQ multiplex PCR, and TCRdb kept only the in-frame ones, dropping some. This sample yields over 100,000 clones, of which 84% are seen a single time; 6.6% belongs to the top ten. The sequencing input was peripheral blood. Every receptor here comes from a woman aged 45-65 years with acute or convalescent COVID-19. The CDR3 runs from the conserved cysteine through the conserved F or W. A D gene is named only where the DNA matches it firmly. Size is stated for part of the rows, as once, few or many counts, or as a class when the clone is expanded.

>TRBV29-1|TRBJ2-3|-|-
CSVPGEDTQYF
TGCAGCGTCCCGGGGGAAGATACGCAGTATTTT
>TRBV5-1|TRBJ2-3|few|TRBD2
CASRMPAGDGDTQYF
TGCGCCAGCAGAATGCCAGCGGGGGATGGAGATACGCAGTATTTT
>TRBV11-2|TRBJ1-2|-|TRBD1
CASSLRTGAGGDYGYTF
TGTGCCAGCAGCCTCCGGACTGGGGCAGGGGGAGACTATGGCTACACCTTC
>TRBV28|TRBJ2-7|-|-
CASTLRGEQYF
TGTGCCAGCACTTTAAGAGGCGAGCAGTACTTC
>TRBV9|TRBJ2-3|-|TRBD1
CASSVAGGSTDTQYF
TGTGCCAGCAGCGTAGCAGGGGGCAGCACAGATACGCAGTATTTT
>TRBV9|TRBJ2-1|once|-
CASSVPSLRGGMNEQFF
TGTGCCAGCAGCGTCCCCTCATTGAGGGGGGGCATGAATGAGCAGTTCTTC
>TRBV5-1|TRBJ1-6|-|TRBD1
CASSLGQGTYNSPLHF
TGCGCCAGCAGCTTGGGACAGGGGACCTATAATTCACCCCTCCACTTT
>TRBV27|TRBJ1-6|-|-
CASSLIGSVSYNSPLHF
TGTGCCAGCAGTTTAATCGGAAGCGTCTCCTATAATTCACCCCTCCACTTT
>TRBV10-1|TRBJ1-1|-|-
CASSRGNMNTEAFF
TGCGCCAGCAGCAGGGGAAACATGAACACTGAAGCTTTCTTT
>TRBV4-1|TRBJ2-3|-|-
CASSQGSGTDTQYF
TGCGCCAGCAGCCAAGGGTCAGGGACAGATACGCAGTATTTT
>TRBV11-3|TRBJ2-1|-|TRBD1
CASSSGQGSHNEQFF
TGTGCCAGCAGCTCGGGACAGGGTTCCCACAATGAGCAGTTCTTC
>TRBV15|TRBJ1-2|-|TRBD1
CATSRGPSSGGVGYTF
TGTGCCACCAGCAGAGGACCGTCATCAGGGGGCGTGGGCTACACCTTC
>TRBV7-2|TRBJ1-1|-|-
CASSLMGQTEAFF
TGTGCCAGCAGCTTAATGGGGCAGACCGAAGCTTTCTTT